The rows below give T cell receptor beta chains drawn from one sample of a study of T cell responses to AZD1222 COVID-19 vaccine. Sequencing used immunoSEQ multiplex PCR; TCRdb keeps in-frame clones, though not all of them. The table lists around 150,000 clones, roughly 92% of them singletons. Sequenced material: peripheral blood, taken on day 0 of AZD1222 vaccination. The receptors originated from an adult in good health. The CDR3 runs from the conserved cysteine through the conserved F or W. The D gene is left open where the match is weak. Size is omitted from some rows. Given values are once, few, many or a class for expanded clones.

j_call: TRBJ1-2; clone_size: once; cdr3_length: 12; d_call: .; v_call: TRBV28; cdr3_nt: TGTGCCACCCAGCCGGGGTTACGTGGCTACACCTTC; cdr3_aa: CATQPGLRGYTF
j_call: TRBJ2-1; clone_size: once; cdr3_length: 14; d_call: TRBD2; v_call: TRBV19; cdr3_nt: TGTGCCAGTACCCTAACTCGGGGGGAAAGGGAGCAGTTCTTC; cdr3_aa: CASTLTRGEREQFF
j_call: TRBJ1-5; clone_size: .; cdr3_length: 13; d_call: .; v_call: TRBV4-1; cdr3_nt: TGCGCCAGCAGCCGTATCCCGAGTCAGCCCCAGCATTTT; cdr3_aa: CASSRIPSQPQHF
j_call: TRBJ1-5; clone_size: .; cdr3_length: 15; d_call: .; v_call: TRBV27; cdr3_nt: TGTGCCAGCAGTTTATCAGGGGGAGGCAATCAGCCCCAGCATTTT; cdr3_aa: CASSLSGGGNQPQHF
j_call: TRBJ1-4; clone_size: once; cdr3_length: 13; d_call: .; v_call: TRBV15; cdr3_nt: TGTGCCACCAGCAGAGTTTCTAATGAAAAACTGTTTTTT; cdr3_aa: CATSRVSNEKLFF
j_call: TRBJ1-1; clone_size: once; cdr3_length: 14; d_call: .; v_call: TRBV6-5; cdr3_nt: TGTGCCAGCAGTCATCCCGGGGGGGAGGGAGTAGCTTTTTTT; cdr3_aa: CASSHPGGEGVAFF
j_call: TRBJ1-5; clone_size: .; cdr3_length: 15; d_call: .; v_call: TRBV30; cdr3_nt: TGTGCCTGGAGTGGGCGGCAGGGTTTAAATCAGCCCCAGCATTTT; cdr3_aa: CAWSGRQGLNQPQHF
j_call: TRBJ1-6; clone_size: .; cdr3_length: 15; d_call: .; v_call: TRBV6-2/TRBV6-3; cdr3_nt: TGTGCCAGCAGTTATATTCAGGAACGGGATTCACCCCTCCACTTT; cdr3_aa: CASSYIQERDSPLHF
j_call: TRBJ2-1; clone_size: .; cdr3_length: 17; d_call: .; v_call: TRBV7-8; cdr3_nt: TGTGCCAGCAGCTTAGGTGGCGGGACCATTAAGGGGGATGAGCAGTTCTTC; cdr3_aa: CASSLGGGTIKGDEQFF
j_call: TRBJ2-7; clone_size: .; cdr3_length: 16; d_call: TRBD1; v_call: TRBV5-1; cdr3_nt: TGCGCCAGCAGCCCAGCGGGACAGGGTGTCCCCTACGAGCAGTACTTC; cdr3_aa: CASSPAGQGVPYEQYF
j_call: TRBJ1-2; clone_size: .; cdr3_length: 15; d_call: TRBD1; v_call: TRBV28; cdr3_nt: TGTGCCAGCAGTCCAATAGGGGGCCCTAACTATGGCTACACCTTC; cdr3_aa: CASSPIGGPNYGYTF